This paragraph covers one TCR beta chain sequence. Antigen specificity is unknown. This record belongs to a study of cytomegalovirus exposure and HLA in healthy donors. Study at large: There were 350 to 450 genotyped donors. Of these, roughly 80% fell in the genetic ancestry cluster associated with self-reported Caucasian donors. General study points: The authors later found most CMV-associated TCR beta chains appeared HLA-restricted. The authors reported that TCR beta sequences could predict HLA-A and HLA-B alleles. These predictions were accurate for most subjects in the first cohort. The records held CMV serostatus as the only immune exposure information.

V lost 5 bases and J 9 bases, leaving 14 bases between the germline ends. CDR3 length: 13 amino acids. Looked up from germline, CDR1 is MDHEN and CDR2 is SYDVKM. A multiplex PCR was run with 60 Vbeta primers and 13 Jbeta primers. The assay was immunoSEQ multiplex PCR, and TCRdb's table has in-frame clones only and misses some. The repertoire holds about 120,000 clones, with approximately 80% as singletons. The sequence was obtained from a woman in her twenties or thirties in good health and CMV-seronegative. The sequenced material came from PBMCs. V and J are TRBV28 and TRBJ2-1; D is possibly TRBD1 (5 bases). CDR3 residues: CASSPTVRSEQFF. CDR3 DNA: TGTGCCAGCAGTCCGACAGTGCGCAGTGAGCAGTTCTTC.